Described below is a single T cell receptor beta chain sequence and its context. The target antigen is unknown. This sample is part of a study of PD-1 blockade in classical Hodgkin lymphoma. Study context: On a schedule of every 2 weeks, patients received nivolumab 3 mg/kg intravenously. Study results and caveats: TCR diversity at baseline was reported to be reduced in newly diagnosed patients relative to healthy donors. Only CD4+ TCR diversity, not CD8+, had risen significantly by C4D1. Similar baseline diversity was found in complete responders and newly diagnosed patients.

Sequencing used immunoSEQ multiplex PCR; TCRdb keeps in-frame clones, though not all of them. This sample has some 10,000 clones, with around four fifths found just once. The time point denotes: cycle 4 day 1 (C4D1), after 6 weeks of nivolumab. Every patient relapsed after autologous stem cell transplantation, and brentuximab vedotin exposure varied. This CDR3 is built from 11 residues. V shed 6 bases and J shed 7 bases, with 7 bases lying between them. Germline CDR1 MDHEN, CDR2 SYDVKM. This specimen consisted of peripheral blood mononuclear cells (PBMCs), obtained before the fourth cycle of nivolumab. This TCR derives from a human donor with classical Hodgkin lymphoma. The J gene is TRBJ2-1, the V gene TRBV28; D not resolved. This CDR3 reads CASSSQNEQFF. The CDR3 nucleotides read TGTGCCAGCAGCTCTCAAAATGAGCAGTTCTTC. Together with reference TRBV28 and TRBJ2-1, the CDR3 gives the full variable domain: DVKVTQSSRYLVKRTGEKVFLECVQDMDHENMFWYRQDPGLGLRLIYFSYDVKMKEKGDIPEGYSVSREKKERFSLILESASTNQTSMYLCASSSQNEQFFGPGTRLTVL.